This is a list of T cell receptor beta chains from one sample in a study of T cell repertoires in cytomegalovirus infection. TCRdb itself ran the reads through MiXCR, one entry per CDR3 protein. The sample includes around 350,000 distinct CDR3 sequences, 15% to 20% of them seen just once. Sequencing was carried out using PBMCs. Receptors were obtained from a human donor in good health (CMV status not recorded). Some clones in this sample may be carry-over from other donors' samples. Both conserved end residues are part of each CDR3. Each record gives: clone size, J gene, V gene, D gene, CDR3 protein, CDR3 DNA. A D gene is named only where the DNA matches it firmly. For some rows the clone size is stated as once, few or many, or as a class when expanded; others skip it.

>once|TRBJ2-7|TRBV2|NA
CASSVPGVGISYEQYF
TGTGCCAGCAGTGTCCCGGGGGTTGGGATCTCCTACGAGCAGTACTTC
>NA|TRBJ1-3|TRBV5-1|NA
CASSRDGISGNTIYF
TGCGCCAGCAGCCGAGACGGGATTTCTGGAAACACCATATATTTT
>many|TRBJ2-5|TRBV11-2|NA
CASSLDHNRGWGETQYF
TGTGCCAGCAGCTTAGATCACAATAGGGGTTGGGGAGAGACCCAGTACTTC
>few|TRBJ1-1|TRBV19|NA
CASMTDPADTEAFF
TGTGCCAGTATGACCGACCCGGCGGACACTGAAGCTTTCTTT
>NA|TRBJ2-3|TRBV20-1|TRBD2
CSARDKGLAFGTDTQYF
TGCAGTGCTAGAGATAAGGGACTAGCGTTTGGCACAGATACGCAGTATTTT
>few|TRBJ1-5|TRBV30|NA
CAWSVSHNQPQHF
TGTGCCTGGAGTGTTTCCCACAATCAGCCCCAGCATTTT
>NA|TRBJ2-7|TRBV7-9|NA
CAGEGFPCEQYF
TGTGCCGGTGAGGGGTTCCCGTGCGAGCAGTACTTC
>NA|TRBJ1-5|TRBV4-3|NA
CASSQQAYSNQPQHF
TGCGCCAGCAGCCAGCAGGCTTATAGCAATCAGCCCCAGCATTTT
>many|TRBJ2-5|TRBV12-3/TRBV12-4|NA
CASSYPPGETQYF
TGTGCCAGCAGTTACCCCCCCGGAGAGACCCAGTACTTC
>NA|TRBJ2-7|TRBV6-2/TRBV6-3|NA
CASSFARIYEQYF
TGTGCCAGCAGTTTTGCCAGAATATACGAGCAGTACTTC
>few|TRBJ2-1|TRBV23-1|NA
CASSPSVRGRWEHNEQFF
TGCGCCAGCAGTCCCTCAGTGAGGGGGAGGTGGGAACACAATGAGCAGTTCTTC
>NA|TRBJ2-6|TRBV20-1|NA
CSARELGANVLTF
TGCAGTGCTAGAGAGCTTGGGGCCAACGTCCTGACTTTC
>NA|TRBJ2-3|TRBV20-1|NA
CSARVLASTDTQYF
TGCAGTGCTAGAGTCCTAGCGAGCACAGATACGCAGTATTTT
>NA|TRBJ1-2|TRBV5-5|NA
CASSLTIGQTYGYTF
TGTGCCAGCAGCTTGACCATTGGACAGACCTATGGCTACACCTTC
>NA|TRBJ2-7|TRBV11-2|TRBD1
CASSSGTVYEQYF
TGTGCCAGCAGTTCCGGGACAGTCTACGAGCAGTACTTC
>many|TRBJ2-1|TRBV7-8|NA
CASSLPVPGGEQFF
TGTGCCAGCAGCTTACCCGTGCCGGGTGGTGAGCAGTTCTTC
>few|TRBJ2-1|TRBV20-1|NA
CSAGRNNEQFF
TGCAGTGCTGGGCGGAATAACGAGCAGTTCTTC
>NA|TRBJ2-4|TRBV12-3/TRBV12-4|TRBD1
CASSSNQNLGQARYF
TGTGCCAGCAGTTCCAATCAAAACTTGGGACAGGCGCGGTACTTC
>many|TRBJ2-4|TRBV28|NA
CASNSQPANIQYF
TGTGCCAGCAATTCCCAACCAGCGAACATTCAGTACTTC
>NA|TRBJ2-1|TRBV7-8|TRBD2
CASSPSLTSGSYNEQFF
TGTGCCAGCAGCCCTTCCCTCACTAGCGGGAGTTACAATGAGCAGTTCTTC
>many|TRBJ1-2|TRBV12-3/TRBV12-4|TRBD1
CASSRATGDYGYTF
TGTGCCAGCAGTCGGGCTACAGGGGACTATGGCTACACCTTC
>few|TRBJ2-1|TRBV2|TRBD2
CASSVERGGYNEQFF
TGTGCCAGCAGTGTGGAGCGGGGGGGCTACAATGAGCAGTTCTTC
>NA|TRBJ2-2|TRBV5-4|NA
CASTKPTGELFF
TGTGCCAGCACTAAGCCCACCGGGGAGCTGTTTTTT
>few|TRBJ2-5|TRBV7-8|NA
CASSPPGTVYQETQYF
TGTGCCAGCAGCCCGCCCGGGACGGTGTACCAAGAGACCCAGTACTTC
>many|TRBJ2-2|TRBV7-2|NA
CASSLVAWGPTGELFF
TGTGCCAGCAGCTTAGTTGCGTGGGGACCAACCGGGGAGCTGTTTTTT
>NA|TRBJ2-1|TRBV12-3/TRBV12-4|NA
CASSLGSHSYNEQFF
TGTGCCAGCAGTTTGGGAAGCCACTCCTACAATGAGCAGTTCTTC
>many|TRBJ2-1|TRBV6-6|NA
CASKVMGGGRVFYNEQFF
TGTGCCAGCAAAGTTATGGGGGGGGGCCGGGTTTTCTACAATGAGCAGTTCTTC
>many|TRBJ2-1|TRBV11-2|TRBD2
CASSLVGGGWDEQFF
TGTGCCAGCAGCTTAGTCGGGGGGGGATGGGATGAGCAGTTCTTC
>few|TRBJ1-6|TRBV7-8|NA
CASTLSRTVFSPLHF
TGTGCCAGCACCCTGTCGAGGACAGTCTTCTCACCCCTCCACTTT
>many|TRBJ2-3|TRBV7-2|NA
CASSWGGGTDTQYF
TGTGCCAGCAGCTGGGGTGGGGGCACAGATACGCAGTATTTT
>few|TRBJ2-1|TRBV18|TRBD1
CASSPLPTGGENEQFF
TGTGCCAGCTCACCGCTACCGACAGGGGGCGAGAATGAGCAGTTCTTC
>few|TRBJ2-3|TRBV7-2|NA
CASSLSSAQRTDTQYF
TGTGCCAGCAGCTTATCGTCGGCTCAGAGAACAGATACGCAGTATTTT
>many|TRBJ1-6|TRBV12-3/TRBV12-4|TRBD1
CASILRDRDSPLHF
TGTGCCAGCATTCTCCGGGACAGGGATTCACCCCTCCACTTT
>few|TRBJ1-1|TRBV29-1|NA
CSVETGMGTEAFF
TGCAGCGTTGAGACGGGGATGGGCACTGAAGCTTTCTTT
>many|TRBJ1-1|TRBV2|NA
CASRNRRVNTEAFF
TGTGCCAGCCGGAACAGGAGGGTGAACACTGAAGCTTTCTTT
>few|TRBJ2-2|TRBV27|NA
CASSSPLRAANTGELFF
TGTGCCAGCAGTTCCCCCCTCAGGGCAGCGAACACCGGGGAGCTGTTTTTT
>NA|TRBJ1-4|TRBV4-1|NA
CASRTELGASEKLFF
TGCGCCAGCAGAACCGAGTTGGGGGCCAGTGAAAAACTGTTTTTT
>many|TRBJ2-5|TRBV7-9|NA
CASRPPGGTQYF
TGTGCCAGCAGACCCCCAGGCGGGACCCAGTACTTC
>many|TRBJ2-2|TRBV7-8|NA
CASSLVDTGELFF
TGTGCCAGCAGCCTCGTGGACACCGGGGAGCTGTTTTTT
>few|TRBJ2-1|TRBV7-2|TRBD2
CASSLNGLAGGIEQFF
TGTGCCAGCAGCTTAAACGGACTAGCGGGGGGTATTGAGCAGTTCTTC
>many|TRBJ2-7|TRBV7-2|NA
CASSLNGARYEQYF
TGTGCCAGCAGCTTAAATGGGGCTAGATACGAGCAGTACTTC
>many|TRBJ1-4|TRBV12-3/TRBV12-4|TRBD1
CASVGTGQVEKLFF
TGTGCCAGCGTTGGGACAGGGCAGGTTGAAAAACTGTTTTTT
>many|TRBJ1-6|TRBV28|TRBD1
CASRPDRGIVSPLHF
TGTGCCAGCCGCCCCGACAGGGGAATTGTCTCACCCCTCCACTTT
>few|TRBJ2-5|TRBV23-1|TRBD1
CASSQSWDRGCVQETQYF
TGCGCCAGCAGTCAATCCTGGGACAGGGGGTGCGTGCAGGAGACCCAGTACTTC
>many|TRBJ2-6|TRBV7-8|NA
CASSGRPPSGANVLTF
TGTGCCAGCAGCGGCCGTCCCCCCTCTGGGGCCAACGTCCTGACTTTC
>NA|TRBJ2-3|TRBV20-1|TRBD2
CSARGSHRSGRTDTQYF
TGCAGTGCTAGAGGCTCCCATCGAAGCGGGAGGACAGATACGCAGTATTTT
>many|TRBJ2-1|TRBV14|NA
CASSQVGFSYNEQFF
TGTGCCAGCAGCCAAGTGGGCTTCTCCTACAATGAGCAGTTCTTC
>few|TRBJ1-1|TRBV19|NA
CASNIRVTDTGSTEAFF
TGTGCCAGTAACATCCGGGTTACGGACACGGGGAGCACTGAAGCTTTCTTT
>many|TRBJ2-7|TRBV7-8|NA
CASSLAFGILYEQYF
TGTGCCAGCAGCTTAGCCTTCGGCATTCTCTACGAGCAGTACTTC
>few|TRBJ2-3|TRBV7-8|NA
CASSLKWVPSTDTQYF
TGTGCCAGCAGCCTAAAGTGGGTTCCTAGCACAGATACGCAGTATTTT
>few|TRBJ2-1|TRBV15|TRBD2
CATRIGRAGGNEQFF
TGTGCCACCAGAATAGGGAGGGCGGGAGGCAATGAGCAGTTCTTC
>many|TRBJ2-5|TRBV19|TRBD2
CASSIDEADGGGEETQYF
TGTGCCAGTAGTATAGATGAGGCGGATGGCGGGGGGGAGGAGACCCAGTACTTC
>many|TRBJ1-1|TRBV7-2|NA
CASSFRMGPNTEAFF
TGTGCCAGCAGCTTCAGGATGGGCCCCAACACTGAAGCTTTCTTT
>few|TRBJ1-4|TRBV27|NA
CASSPKGGEKLFF
TGTGCCAGCAGTCCGAAAGGGGGTGAAAAACTGTTTTTT